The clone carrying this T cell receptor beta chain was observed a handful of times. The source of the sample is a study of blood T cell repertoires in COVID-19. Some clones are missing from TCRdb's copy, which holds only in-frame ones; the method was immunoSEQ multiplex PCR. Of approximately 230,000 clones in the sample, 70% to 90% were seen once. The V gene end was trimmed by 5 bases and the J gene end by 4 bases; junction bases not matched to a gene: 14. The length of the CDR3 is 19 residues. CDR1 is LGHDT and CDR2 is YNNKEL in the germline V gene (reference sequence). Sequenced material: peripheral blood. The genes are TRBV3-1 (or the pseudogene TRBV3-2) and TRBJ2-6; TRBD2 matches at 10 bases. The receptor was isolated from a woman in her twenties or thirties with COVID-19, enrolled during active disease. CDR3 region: CASSGSGLAGEVGANVLTF. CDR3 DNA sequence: TGTGCCAGCAGCGGAAGCGGGCTAGCGGGGGAGGTGGGGGCCAACGTCCTGACTTTC.